One and the same sample provided the 27 T cell receptor beta chains below, sequenced in a study of control samples from healthy donors and cancer patients. The data were produced by immunoSEQ multiplex PCR, yet TCRdb's version contains in-frame clones alone and is incomplete. The data show about 130,000 clones, less than 90% seen once. The sample taken for sequencing was blood. The source of these receptors is a young man in good health.

The chain joins TRBV4-1 to TRBJ1-1, with 9 nucleotides matching TRBD1. Germline lookup yields CDR1 MGHRA and CDR2 YSYEKL. Trimming at V came to 4 bases and at J to 5 bases, leaving 8 bases not matched to a gene. CDR3 length equals 15 residues. CDR3 nucleotide sequence: TGCGCCAGCAGCCTTCAACAGGGGGCTGTTACTGAAGCTTTCTTT. Amino acid sequence: CASSLQQGAVTEAFF.

This chain links TRBV6-5 with TRBJ2-2; D may be TRBD1 or TRBD2 (6 bases each). The germline V and J ends were trimmed by 2 bases and 3 bases, with 13 bases remaining between them. This CDR3 spans 16 amino acids. Looked up from germline, CDR1 is MNHEY and CDR2 is SVGAGI. CDR3 DNA sequence: TGTGCCAGCAGTTACATTTGGGGGGCCGACACCGGGGAGCTGTTTTTT. Its protein is CASSYIWGADTGELFF.

This clone is termed medium-sized. The genes are TRBV6-4 and TRBJ1-6; D not resolved. The CDR3 spans 14 residues. Trimming removed 2 bases from V and 7 bases from J, with 9 bases in between. CDR1 is MRHNA, CDR2 SNTAGT, per germline. DNA for the CDR3: TGTGCCAGCAGTGACCATAGTGAAAATTCACCCCTCCACTTT. As protein: CASSDHSENSPLHF.

This chain uses TRBV6-1 with TRBJ2-7; perhaps TRBD1 as D (6 bases). Germline V gene lookup returns CDR1 MNHNS and CDR2 SASEGT. V was cut by 2 bases and J by 0 bases, with 14 bases left in between. The CDR3 totals 16 residues. DNA of the CDR3: TGTGCCAGCAGTGAACGGGGCAGGGGAAACTCCTACGAGCAGTACTTC. Amino acids: CASSERGRGNSYEQYF.

V and J are TRBV5-1 and TRBJ1-2; D not resolved. CDR3 size: 15 residues. Germline CDR1 and CDR2: SGHRS and YFSETQ. The V gene lost 0 bases and the J gene lost 6 bases, with 15 bases spanning the gap. DNA of the CDR3: TGCGCCAGCAGCTTGGCCTTTTCAGGCCCCCATGGCTACACCTTC. Translating gives CASSLAFSGPHGYTF.

The chain couples TRBV16 to TRBJ2-1, with D tentatively TRBD2 (5 bases). Germline V gene lookup returns CDR1 KGHSY and CDR2 FQNENV. V was cut by 0 bases and J by 10 bases, with 13 bases left in between. The CDR3 loop spans 14 amino acids. The CDR3 sequence is CASSQSEAIGEQFF. CDR3 DNA sequence: TGTGCCAGCAGCCAATCGGAGGCTATCGGGGAGCAGTTCTTC.

V usage is TRBV10-3 and J usage is TRBJ1-5; possibly TRBD1 for D (5 bases). The CDR3 covers 16 residues. Germline V gene lookup returns CDR1 ENHRY and CDR2 SYGVKD. The germline V and J ends were trimmed by 8 bases and 4 bases, with 21 bases remaining between them. CDR3 coding DNA: TGTGCCATCGCCCAAGGATCGGGCCGGGGGAATCAGCCCCAGCATTTT. It is translated as CAIAQGSGRGNQPQHF.

This sequence joins TRBV18 and TRBJ1-6; D is undetermined. Germline lookup yields CDR1 KGHSH and CDR2 LQKENI. V was trimmed by 0 bases and J by 10 bases, leaving 10 bases between them. The CDR3 is 14 residues long. The CDR3 DNA follows: TGTGCCAGCTCACCACCACCCGCGGGATCACCCCTCCACTTT. Its protein is CASSPPPAGSPLHF.

J is TRBJ1-2 and V is TRBV5-4; 9 bases line up with TRBD1. This CDR3 has 16 residues. Unmatched junction bases numbered 11, after V lost 4 bases and J lost 4 bases. CDR1 is SGHNT and CDR2 is YYREEE in the germline V gene (reference sequence). This CDR3 is CASSQPGQGGTYGYTF. In DNA, the CDR3 is TGTGCCAGCAGCCAACCGGGACAGGGTGGAACCTATGGCTACACCTTC.

This clone occurred a few times. The chain carries TRBV3-1 (or the pseudogene TRBV3-2) and TRBJ2-1; weak D call: TRBD1 (5 bases). Deletions cut 1 base from V and 6 bases from J, with 19 bases between. Germline CDR1 and CDR2: LGHDT and YNNKEL (reference sequence). The CDR3 consists of 17 residues. The CDR3 DNA reads TGTGCCAGCAGCCAAGGTCATAGGCAGGGCGTCGGCAATGAGCAGTTCTTC. Protein product: CASSQGHRQGVGNEQFF.

This chain connects TRBV19 to TRBJ2-5; 8 bases are a match to TRBD2. There are 13 residues in the CDR3. The germline V gene encodes CDR1 LNHDA and CDR2 SQIVND (reference sequence). The V gene end was trimmed by 7 bases and the J gene end by 9 bases; junction bases not matched to a gene: 10. CDR3 amino acids: CASKVAAGGAQYF. Here the CDR3 DNA reads TGTGCCAGTAAGGTGGCCGCCGGGGGGGCCCAGTACTTC. Drawing the rest from reference TRBV19 and TRBJ2-5, the complete variable domain is DGGITQSPKYLFRKEGQNVTLSCEQNLNHDAMYWYRQDPGQGLRLIYYSQIVNDFQKGDIAEGYSVSREKKESFPLTVTSAQKNPTAFYLCASKVAAGGAQYFGPGTRLLVL.

This clone appeared a few times. J is TRBJ1-5 and V is TRBV7-2, with D unclear. CDR1 is SGHTA and CDR2 is FQGNSA in the germline V gene. CDR3 length: 16 residues. The germline V and J ends were trimmed by 2 bases and 4 bases, with 15 bases remaining between them. Written as DNA, the CDR3 is TGTGCCAGCAGCTTATCCCCGGTCTCCTCAAATCAGCCCCAGCATTTT. Translating it yields CASSLSPVSSNQPQHF.

This clone appeared once. The chain uses TRBV11-1 and TRBJ2-7; a possible D gene is TRBD2 (6 bases). The CDR3 contains 15 residues. The V gene lost 1 base and the J gene lost 4 bases, with 14 bases spanning the gap. Germline CDR1 and CDR2: SGHAT and FQDESV (reference sequence). CDR3 loop: CASSLVGGNRYEQYF. CDR3 nucleotide sequence: TGTGCCAGCAGCTTAGTAGGAGGGAACCGGTACGAGCAGTACTTC. Combining the CDR3 with reference TRBV11-1 and TRBJ2-7 gives the whole variable domain EAEVAQSPRYKITEKSQAVAFWCDPISGHATLYWYRQILGQGPELLVQFQDESVVDDSQLPKDRFSAERLKGVDSTLKIQPAELGDSAMYLCASSLVGGNRYEQYFGPGTRLTVT.

This chain joins TRBV2 and TRBJ1-5; D possibly corresponds to TRBD1 (5 bases). The germline CDR1 and CDR2 sequences are SNHLY and FYNNEI. The CDR3 extends over 15 amino acids. The V and J ends lost 8 bases and 5 bases respectively, with 19 bases between them. CDR3 in DNA: TGTGCCAGCCAAAAGGACATCCAGGATTATCAGCCCCAGCATTTT. Its protein is CASQKDIQDYQPQHF.

V and J are TRBV3-1 (or the pseudogene TRBV3-2) and TRBJ1-1; D might be TRBD1 (6 bases). Trimming took off 0 bases at V and 1 base at J, with 12 bases between the two ends. In germline, CDR1 is LGHDT, CDR2 YNNKEL (reference sequence). This CDR3 has 16 residues. The CDR3 bases are TGTGCCAGCAGCCAAGAGGCAAGGGGGGAGAACACTGAAGCTTTCTTT. Its protein is CASSQEARGENTEAFF.

Notes on this clone: One end of the junction is discordant with germline, which a read error may explain. V gene TRBV6-5 combines with J gene TRBJ2-7, with TRBD2 identical over 9 bases. The CDR3 covers 16 residues. Germline loops: CDR1 MNHEY, CDR2 SVGAGI. The CDR3 region has the DNA TGTGCCAGTAGTTACTTTGGCGGGAGGGTTGCCTACGAGCAGTACTTC. The encoded protein is CASSYFGGRVAYEQYF.

This chain joins TRBV6-5 and TRBJ2-6; the D gene is possibly TRBD1 (6 bases). The ends were cut back, 7 bases at V and 0 bases at J, with 10 bases in the middle. The CDR3 length is 15 residues. CDR1 and CDR2 (germline): MNHEY, SVGAGI. The DNA of the CDR3 is TGTGCCAGCACCCGGGACAACTCTGGGGCCAACGTCCTGACTTTC. Its protein product is CASTRDNSGANVLTF.

The CDR3 DNA sequence: TGTGCTAGTGTGGGGCAACCGAACACTGAAGCTTTCTTT. Translated, it gives CASVGQPNTEAFF. This chain uses TRBV12-5 with TRBJ1-1, with D tentatively TRBD1 (5 bases). In germline, CDR1 is LGHNT, CDR2 FRNRAP. Trimming pared 7 bases from V and 1 base from J, leaving 10 bases between. The CDR3 extends over 13 amino acids.

The chain joins TRBV12-3 or TRBV12-4 to TRBJ1-5; no definite D call. The CDR3 runs 13 residues. Trimming took off 5 bases at V and 7 bases at J, with 12 bases between the two ends. The CDR3, as DNA: TGTGCCAGCAGTCCCTCTGAACGGCAGCCCCAGCATTTT. This sequence encodes CASSPSERQPQHF.

This sequence joins TRBV24-1 and TRBJ2-1, with D tentatively TRBD2 (6 bases). Germline V gives CDR1 KGHDR, CDR2 SFDVKD. This CDR3 region has 18 residues. V lost 0 bases to trimming and J lost 1 base, with 15 bases between them. CDR3 region: CATSDLRAGKGSYNEQFF. CDR3 nucleotide sequence: TGTGCCACCAGTGATTTGCGCGCGGGGAAGGGGTCCTACAATGAGCAGTTCTTC.

The rearrangement uses TRBV7-2 and TRBJ1-1, with D maybe TRBD1 (6 bases). CDR3 size: 13 residues. Trimming took 5 bases from V and 6 from J, leaving 13 bases between them. Germline CDR1 and CDR2: SGHTA and FQGNSA. The CDR3 here is CASSHYRDPEAFF. DNA for the CDR3: TGTGCCAGCAGCCATTACAGGGACCCTGAAGCTTTCTTT.

The CDR3, as DNA: TGTGCCAGCAGCTTTTGGGGGAACTATGGCTACACCTTC. This translates into CASSFWGNYGYTF. V is TRBV5-4 and J is TRBJ1-2; D is possibly TRBD1 (5 bases). V was cut by 2 bases and J by 2 bases, with 7 bases left in between. The V gene's germline CDR1 is SGHNT and CDR2 YYREEE (reference sequence). The length of the CDR3 is 13 residues.

The CDR3 nucleotides are TGTGCCAGCAGACGGACAGGGGTTAATGAAAAACTGTTTTTT. Residues: CASRRTGVNEKLFF. The J gene is TRBJ1-4, the V gene TRBV2; 9 nucleotides align to TRBD1. The junction had 3 bases not matched to a gene; V was cut back by 6 bases and J by 4 bases. There are 14 residues in the CDR3. Per germline, CDR1 SNHLY and CDR2 FYNNEI.

This clone appeared a few times. This chain connects TRBV20-1 to TRBJ2-3; D gene uncertain. This CDR3 has 10 residues. Trimming removed 5 bases at V and 7 bases at J, with 7 bases between. Looked up from germline, CDR1 is DFQATT and CDR2 is SNEGSKA (reference sequence). For the CDR3, the DNA is TGCAGTGCTTTCGACAATACGCAGTATTTT. Its translation: CSAFDNTQYF.

The V call is TRBV7-6, the J call TRBJ2-1; 12 bases are shared with TRBD2. Germline CDR1 reads SGHVS; CDR2 reads FNYEAQ. This CDR3 has 15 amino acids. V lost 1 base to trimming and J lost 6 bases; unmatched junction nucleotides: 1. This chain's CDR3 is CASSLGGLAGNEQFF. The CDR3 DNA is TGTGCCAGCAGCTTAGGGGGACTAGCGGGCAATGAGCAGTTCTTC.

The V call is TRBV29-1, the J call TRBJ1-2; TRBD1 aligns across 7 bases. The V and J ends lost 6 bases and 6 bases, in that order; junction bases with no gene match: 10. The CDR3 extends over 13 amino acids. Germline CDR1 and CDR2: SQVTM and ANQGSEA. The CDR3 protein is CSVELQGLDGYTF. The CDR3 DNA reads as TGCAGCGTGGAGCTACAGGGGTTAGATGGCTACACCTTC.

Points on this clone: One end of the junction is discordant with germline, which a read error may explain. The chain employs TRBV27 and TRBJ2-1; 9 nucleotides agree with TRBD2. This CDR3 is built from 14 residues. From germline, CDR1 is MNHEY and CDR2 SMNVEV (reference sequence). This CDR3 reads CASSLAGTSPTLVF. In nucleotides, the CDR3 is TGTGCCAGCAGTCTCGCCGGGACTAGCCCCACCCTTGTCTTC.